This TCR beta chain was recovered during a study of T cells after yellow fever vaccination. Study background: SMART-Seq v4 Ultra Low Input served to prepare low-cell-number fractions.

The CDR3 loop spans 13 amino acids. Trimming left V 3 bases short and J 7 bases short, with 13 bases between. Per germline, CDR1 SQVTM and CDR2 ANQGSEA. Study results and caveats: Abundant clonotypes (contaminants from the bulk population) could be present in FACS-sorted repertoires.

This clonotype has more than one count but fewer than ten. Its target is unknown. Using its own MiXCR run on the 5' RACE reads, TCRdb lists one record per CDR3 protein. Of roughly 500,000 distinct CDR3 sequences in the sample, approximately 21% were seen once. This TCR derives from a man younger than 45 who received the YFV17D yellow fever vaccine. This sample comprised PBMCs, obtained 15 days after the yellow fever booster vaccination. The J gene is TRBJ2-1, the V gene TRBV29-1; D is unresolved. CDR3 coding DNA: TGCAGCGTTGATCCTGCCTCCATGAATGAGCAGTTCTTC. The encoded protein is CSVDPASMNEQFF.